The clone carrying this TCR beta chain was recorded many times. Deletions cut 6 bases from V and 4 bases from J, with 15 bases between. CDR3 length equals 15 residues. CDR1 and CDR2 (germline): MNHEY, SMNVEV (reference sequence). The record originates from a study of radiotherapy plus CTLA-4 blockade in lung cancer. Study-wide context: Among enrolled patients, 15% to 20% responded and roughly 30% achieved disease control.

Data came from immunoSEQ multiplex PCR; TCRdb stores just in-frame clones and leaves some out. The table lists about 70,000 clones, approximately 79% of them singletons. The TCR was taken from a human donor with non-small cell lung cancer whose response to radiotherapy plus ipilimumab could not be evaluated. Some clones in this sample may be carry-over from other donors' samples. The V call is TRBV27, the J call TRBJ1-4, with unresolved D. The source was peripheral blood, collected from a patient treated with radiotherapy plus ipilimumab. This CDR3 is CASRPPAPGNEKLFF. CDR3 sequence (DNA): TGTGCCAGCAGACCCCCGGCCCCGGGTAATGAAAAACTGTTTTTT.